These 13 T cell receptor beta chains originate from one sample sequenced in a study of regulatory T cells in long-lasting Graves disease. Specified time point: persistent/refractory GD, antithyroid drugs over 5 years with positive TRAb. After RNA was extracted from PBMCs, the TCR library was made from it. The TCR beta library used iRepertoire HTBI primers with Arm-PCR amplification of CDR3. TCRdb re-analysed the multiplex PCR reads in MiXCR, keeping a single row per CDR3 protein. The sample contains about 470,000 distinct CDR3 sequences, about a fifth of which appear only once. Sample: peripheral blood mononuclear cells (PBMCs), taken when the disease was refractory, from a patient treated with antithyroid drugs. Source of these receptors: a female donor with Graves disease.

Ten or more counts support this clonotype. This chain connects TRBV6-1 to TRBJ2-7, with D perhaps matching TRBD2 (5 bases). There are 14 residues in the CDR3. Germline assignment: CDR1 MNHNS and CDR2 SASEGT. Deletions cut 5 bases from V and 6 bases from J, with 17 bases between. In DNA, the CDR3 is TGTGCCAGCAGTAGCGGTTTCCTACCTGTCGAGCAGTACTTC. Residues: CASSSGFLPVEQYF.

The sample holds many counts of this clonotype. The rearrangement links TRBV20-1 to TRBJ2-7; 8 bases fit TRBD2. The CDR3 runs 13 residues. Germline V gene lookup returns CDR1 DFQATT and CDR2 SNEGSKA (reference sequence). J gave up 0 bases and V 4 bases, and 2 bases lay outside the gene matches. CDR3 region: CSATTSGSYEQYF. In DNA form, the CDR3 reads TGCAGTGCTACAACTAGCGGCTCCTACGAGCAGTACTTC.

The rearrangement joins TRBV27 to TRBJ2-3; weak D call: TRBD1 (6 bases). CDR1 MNHEY and CDR2 SMNVEV come from the germline V gene (reference sequence). The CDR3 totals 16 residues. V was pared by 1 base and J by 3 bases, with 14 bases between. The CDR3 DNA is TGTGCCAGCAGTTTATTTCTGGACAGTTTTACAGATACGCAGTATTTT. As protein: CASSLFLDSFTDTQYF.

The sample holds many counts of this clonotype. The J gene is TRBJ1-1, the V gene TRBV12-3 or TRBV12-4; tentatively, D is TRBD1 (5 bases). V was shortened by 6 bases and J by 1 base, with 12 bases between the two germline ends. The length of the CDR3 is 14 residues. CDR3 nucleotide sequence: TGTGCCAGCAGGGAAGGGACGGCGAACACTGAAGCTTTCTTT. The encoded protein is CASREGTANTEAFF.

This chain uses TRBV19 with TRBJ2-5; D not resolved. V lost 1 base, J lost 4 bases, and 10 bases lay in between. This CDR3 is built from 14 residues. In germline, CDR1 is LNHDA, CDR2 SQIVND (reference sequence). In DNA form, the CDR3 reads TGTGCCAGTAGTATAGTGGGTTCTGGAGAGACCCAGTACTTC. It encodes CASSIVGSGETQYF. Looking up the rest from reference TRBV19 and TRBJ2-5 gives the full variable domain: DGGITQSPKYLFRKEGQNVTLSCEQNLNHDAMYWYRQDPGQGLRLIYYSQIVNDFQKGDIAEGYSVSREKKESFPLTVTSAQKNPTAFYLCASSIVGSGETQYFGPGTRLLVL.

There are a few counts of this clonotype. V and J are TRBV29-1 and TRBJ2-5; tentatively, D is TRBD1 (5 bases). The CDR3 is made up of 15 amino acids. The V end lost 3 bases, the J end lost 2 bases, and 16 bases lay between the germline ends. The germline V gene has CDR1 SQVTM and CDR2 ANQGSEA. The CDR3 sequence: CSVEFLGRQQETQYF. CDR3 in DNA: TGCAGCGTTGAGTTTTTGGGGCGACAGCAAGAGACCCAGTACTTC.

The table lists this clonotype with many counts. Written as DNA, the CDR3 is TGTGCCAGCAGCACCGGGAACACTGAAGCTTTCTTT. It translates to CASSTGNTEAFF. V and J are TRBV6-1 and TRBJ1-1; D call uncertain. The CDR3 contains 12 residues. V shed 6 bases and J shed 1 base, with 6 bases lying between them. Per the germline V gene, CDR1 is MNHNS and CDR2 is SASEGT.

This clonotype was seen ten or more times. The V and J genes are TRBV12-3 or TRBV12-4 and TRBJ2-7; 10 nucleotides agree with TRBD2. This CDR3 is 14 amino acids long. The J segment lost 6 bases and the V segment lost 4 bases, leaving 6 bases of the junction unmatched. The CDR3 loop reads CASSSLAGEGEQYF. The CDR3 DNA follows: TGTGCCAGCAGTTCCCTAGCGGGAGAGGGCGAGCAGTACTTC.

This clonotype was detected many times. The J gene is TRBJ1-1, the V gene TRBV5-1; D gene ambiguous. Trimming took 0 bases from V and 0 from J, leaving 12 bases between them. Germline V lookup: CDR1 SGHRS, CDR2 YFSETQ. The CDR3 runs to 16 residues. CDR3 bases: TGCGCCAGCAGCTTGGACCGAACGATCATGAACACTGAAGCTTTCTTT. Translated: CASSLDRTIMNTEAFF.

There are many counts of this clonotype. The rearrangement joins TRBV2 to TRBJ1-1; D gene uncertain. CDR1 SNHLY and CDR2 FYNNEI come from the germline V gene. The CDR3 runs 12 residues. With 0 bases removed from V and 6 bases from J, the gap between germline ends came to 5 bases. CDR3 sequence: CASSEAVPEAFF. The CDR3 DNA reads as TGTGCCAGCAGTGAAGCGGTTCCTGAAGCTTTCTTT.

This clonotype appeared many times. The chain employs TRBV2 and TRBJ1-4, with TRBD1 matching 7 bases. The CDR3 contains 15 residues. Looked up from germline, CDR1 is SNHLY and CDR2 is FYNNEI. With 7 bases clipped from V and 0 bases from J, the junction kept 5 bases outside the gene matches. The CDR3 sequence: CASNGQVTTNEKLFF. CDR3 DNA: TGTGCCAGCAATGGACAGGTGACAACTAATGAAAAACTGTTTTTT.

V is TRBV30 and J is TRBJ2-7; D perhaps matches TRBD2 (6 bases). Germline assignment: CDR1 GTSNPN and CDR2 SVGIG (reference sequence). V gave up 2 bases and J gave up 5 bases, with 7 bases separating them. This CDR3 has 11 amino acids. CDR3 nucleotides: TGTGCCTGGAGTAGGAGGGACGAGCAGTACTTC. Encoded protein: CAWSRRDEQYF.

This clonotype appeared a few times. This chain connects TRBV27 to TRBJ2-5, with D perhaps assigned TRBD1 or TRBD2 (6 bases each). Trimming stripped 7 bases from V and 0 bases from J, with 15 bases between. Looked up from germline, CDR1 is MNHEY and CDR2 is SMNVEV (reference sequence). CDR3 length: 15 residues. CDR3: CASNFGGGHQETQYF. The CDR3 DNA follows: TGTGCCAGCAACTTCGGGGGCGGACACCAAGAGACCCAGTACTTC.